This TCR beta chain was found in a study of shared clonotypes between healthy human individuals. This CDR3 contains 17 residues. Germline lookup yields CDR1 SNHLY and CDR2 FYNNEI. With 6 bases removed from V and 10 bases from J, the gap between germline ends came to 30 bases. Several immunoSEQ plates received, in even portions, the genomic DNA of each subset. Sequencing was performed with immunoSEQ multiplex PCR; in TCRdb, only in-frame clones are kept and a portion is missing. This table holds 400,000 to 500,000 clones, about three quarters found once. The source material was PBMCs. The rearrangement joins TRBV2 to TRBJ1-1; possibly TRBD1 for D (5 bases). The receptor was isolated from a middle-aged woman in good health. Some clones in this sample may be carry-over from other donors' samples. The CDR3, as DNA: TGTGCCAGCAGCGCAGGGACGGGAGGCTCTATGGGGGAAAGAGCTTTCTTT. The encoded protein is CASSAGTGGSMGERAFF.